This record concerns one TCR beta chain sequence. The source of the sample is a study of blood T cell repertoires in COVID-19. This table comes from immunoSEQ multiplex PCR, and its TCRdb copy is limited to in-frame clones, with some not included. The table shows 200,000 to 250,000 clones, with 82% occurring only once. Trimming removed 5 bases from V and 5 bases from J; junction bases left unmatched: 2. The CDR3 is 12 amino acids. The germline V gene has CDR1 SNHLY and CDR2 FYNNEI. This clonotype was sampled from a woman at least 80 years old with COVID-19, enrolled during active disease. The rearrangement links TRBV2 to TRBJ1-1; 7 positions match TRBD1. Sequenced input: peripheral blood. The CDR3 protein is CASSSGGTEAFF. The CDR3 nucleotides are TGTGCCAGCAGTTCAGGGGGGACTGAAGCTTTCTTT.